This section outlines one T cell receptor beta chain sequence together with its context. Method: immunoSEQ multiplex PCR; TCRdb's copy keeps in-frame clones and lacks some. The data show fewer than 700,000 clones, 88% seen once. The sample originates from a study of shared T cell receptors in the human thymus. Per the germline V gene, CDR1 is MDHEN and CDR2 is SYDVKM. CDR3 length: 16 amino acids. Trimming left V 1 base short and J 7 bases short, with 17 bases between. The same sample was also used in a study of human thymus T cells. That publication notes: From resections taken during corrective heart surgery, the thymus tissue was obtained.

The specimen sequenced was thymocytes. This receptor was obtained from a boy in the first two years of life with a congenital heart defect. The rearrangement uses TRBV28 and TRBJ1-5; no reliable D call. CDR3 nucleotides: TGTGCCAGCAGTTTATCGTCAGTGTCCCAGGAACAGCCCCAGCATTTT. Residues: CASSLSSVSQEQPQHF.